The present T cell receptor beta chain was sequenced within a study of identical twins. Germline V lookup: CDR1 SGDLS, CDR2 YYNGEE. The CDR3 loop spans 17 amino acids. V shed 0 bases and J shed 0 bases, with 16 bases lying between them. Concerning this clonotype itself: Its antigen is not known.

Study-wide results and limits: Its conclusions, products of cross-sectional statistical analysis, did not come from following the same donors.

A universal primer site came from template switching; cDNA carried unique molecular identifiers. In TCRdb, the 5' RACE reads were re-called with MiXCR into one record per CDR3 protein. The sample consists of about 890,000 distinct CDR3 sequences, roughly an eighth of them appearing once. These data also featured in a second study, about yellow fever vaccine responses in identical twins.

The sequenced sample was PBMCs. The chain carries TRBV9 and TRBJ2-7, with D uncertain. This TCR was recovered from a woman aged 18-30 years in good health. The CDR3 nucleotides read TGTGCCAGCAGCGTAGGGTTGCCGGCGTCTAGCTCCTACGAGCAGTACTTC. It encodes CASSVGLPASSSYEQYF.